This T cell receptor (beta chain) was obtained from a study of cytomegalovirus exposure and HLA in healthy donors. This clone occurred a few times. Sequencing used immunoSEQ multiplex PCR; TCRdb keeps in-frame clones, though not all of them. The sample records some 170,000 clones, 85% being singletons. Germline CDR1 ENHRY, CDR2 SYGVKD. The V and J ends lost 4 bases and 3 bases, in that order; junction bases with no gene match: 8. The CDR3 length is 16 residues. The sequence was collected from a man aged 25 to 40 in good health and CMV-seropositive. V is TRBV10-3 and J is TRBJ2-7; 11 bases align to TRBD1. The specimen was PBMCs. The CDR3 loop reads CAISGHTGTGGYEQYF. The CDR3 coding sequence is TGTGCCATCAGTGGGCACACCGGGACAGGGGGCTACGAGCAGTACTTC.